Presented here are 13 T cell receptor beta chains from one specimen sequenced in a study of low-dose radiotherapy and immunotherapy resistance in tumors (dated 2022 in TCRdb). Instrument on record: Illumina HiSeq 2500. First-strand cDNA was synthesized with Superscript III and a set of TRAV- and TRBV-specific primers, covering both TCRalpha and TCRbeta chains. TCRs were amplified with Phusion for about 18 PCR cycles using a constant-region primer together with the adapter attached to the V primers. TCRdb trimmed public reads at Q25 via fastp, called clones via MiXCR and kept in-frame beta chains. Rows with one shared CDR3 protein collapse into an entry with the most common genes and DNA. This sample comprises around 80,000 distinct CDR3 sequences, approximately 17% of them detected only once. Roughly 6% of the sample comes from the top ten. This specimen's time point label, interpreted: before trial treatment.

The sample consisted of PBMCs, taken before treatment. These receptors all stem from a male donor with prostate cancer.

Ten or more counts support this clonotype. The rearrangement uses TRBV7-2 and TRBJ1-2; TRBD1 aligns across 8 bases. This CDR3 has 13 amino acids. The ends lost 5 bases at V and 5 bases at J; junction bases unmatched: 4. Germline V lookup: CDR1 SGHTA, CDR2 FQGNSA. CDR3 DNA sequence: TGTGCCAGCAGCGTGACAGGGGCTTATGGCTACACCTTC. Translation gives CASSVTGAYGYTF.

This clonotype was counted many times. V and J are TRBV9 and TRBJ1-1; D is ambiguous. The CDR3 length is 13 residues. V was trimmed by 4 bases and J by 6 bases, leaving 13 bases between them. Germline CDR1 and CDR2: SGDLS and YYNGEE. Here the CDR3 reads CASSKNGISEAFF. DNA of the CDR3: TGTGCCAGCAGCAAAAATGGGATTTCTGAAGCTTTCTTT.

This clonotype was detected ten times or more. The chain carries TRBV21-1 and TRBJ1-1; TRBD1 is the table's D call and was not checked against the DNA. TRBV21-1 is flagged as a pseudogene. This CDR3 is 16 amino acids long. Here the CDR3 DNA reads TGTGCCAGCAGCAAAGAGGGACAGGGAGGCGGCACTGAAGCTTTCTTT. The encoded protein is CASSKEGQGGGTEAFF.

This clonotype was seen repeatedly, ten times or more. The chain carries TRBV9 and TRBJ1-2; D is perhaps TRBD1 (6 bases). There are 14 residues in the CDR3. CDR1 SGDLS and CDR2 YYNGEE come from the germline V gene. The V and J ends lost 3 bases and 8 bases respectively, with 17 bases between them. CDR3 DNA: TGTGCCAGCAGCGCGGGGGGGGCAGGGCGAGGCTACACCTTC. Protein: CASSAGGAGRGYTF.

This chain connects TRBV26 to TRBJ2-4; the table assigns TRBD1, which was not confirmed against the DNA. TRBV26 is termed a pseudogene. The CDR3 has 13 residues. Here the CDR3 reads CASVSGWTDIQYF. In DNA form, the CDR3 reads TGTGCCAGCGTTTCCGGGTGGACTGACATTCAGTACTTC.

This clonotype has a count of ten or more. The V and J genes are TRBV7-9 and TRBJ2-2, with D possibly TRBD1 on 5 matching bases. The V and J ends lost 10 bases and 3 bases respectively, with 12 bases between them. Germline V gene sequence: CDR1 SEHNR, CDR2 FQNEAQ (reference sequence). This CDR3 is built from 13 residues. Here the CDR3 reads CATSQGDTGELFF. In DNA form, the CDR3 reads TGTGCCACCTCGCAGGGTGACACCGGGGAGCTGTTTTTT. The full variable domain, with the rest looked up from reference TRBV7-9 and TRBJ2-2, is DTGVSQNPRHKITKRGQNVTFRCDPISEHNRLYWYRQTLGQGPEFLTYFQNEAQLEKSRLLSDRFSAERPKGSFSTLEIQRTEQGDSAMYLCATSQGDTGELFFGEGSRLTVL.

This chain uses TRBV28 with TRBJ1-1; TRBD1 might be the D (5 bases). The CDR3 extends over 11 amino acids. V was clipped by 9 bases and J by 5 bases, with 10 bases between them. The germline CDR1 and CDR2 sequences are MDHEN and SYDVKM. The CDR3 loop is CASNRGTEAFF. Written as DNA, the CDR3 is TGTGCCAGTAATCGGGGGACTGAAGCTTTCTTT.

On this clonotype itself: This likely reflects a read error, since a far larger clone is one base away. The chain is built from TRBV10-3 and TRBJ2-7; 14 positions agree with TRBD2. V lost 5 bases and J lost 5; bases outside the gene matches: 2. The germline V gene encodes CDR1 ENHRY and CDR2 SYGVKD. The CDR3 has 14 residues. The CDR3 DNA sequence: TGTGCCATCAGTAAGGGACTAGCGGGAGACGAGCAGTACTTC. It codes for CAISKGLAGDEQYF.

This clonotype was observed at least ten times. V and J are TRBV19 and TRBJ2-1; no clear D gene. The CDR3 length is 16 residues. Trimming stripped 6 bases from V and 0 bases from J, with 15 bases between. CDR1 LNHDA and CDR2 SQIVND come from the germline V gene (reference sequence). Here the CDR3 DNA reads TGTGCCAGTAGGGAAAATAGCTTCAGCTCCTACAATGAGCAGTTCTTC. Amino acids: CASRENSFSSYNEQFF.

This clonotype was seen at least ten times. The gene calls are TRBV27 and TRBJ2-7; D might be TRBD1 (6 bases). Germline lookup yields CDR1 MNHEY and CDR2 SMNVEV (reference sequence). With 3 bases removed from V and 6 bases from J, the gap between germline ends came to 12 bases. The CDR3 consists of 13 residues. DNA for the CDR3: TGTGCCAGCAGTTTGGGGGCATCCGGCGAGCAGTACTTC. Its translation: CASSLGASGEQYF.

The sample holds many counts of this clonotype. The chain employs TRBV5-1 and TRBJ2-1; a possible D gene is TRBD1 (6 bases). The CDR3 sequence is 15 residues long. The germline V and J ends were trimmed by 4 bases and 0 bases, with 11 bases remaining between them. Germline loops: CDR1 SGHRS, CDR2 YFSETQ. The CDR3 DNA reads TGCGCCAGCAGCCGACAGGAGAGCTCCTACAATGAGCAGTTCTTC. Protein: CASSRQESSYNEQFF.

This clonotype was seen ten or more times. The chain uses TRBV20-1 and TRBJ2-1, with TRBD2 matching 7 bases. The ends lost 3 bases at V and 9 bases at J; junction bases unmatched: 8. The V gene's germline CDR1 is DFQATT and CDR2 SNEGSKA (reference sequence). The CDR3 covers 13 residues. This chain's CDR3 is CSASPGRKVEQFF. The CDR3 nucleotides are TGCAGTGCTAGCCCCGGGAGGAAGGTTGAGCAGTTCTTC.

This clonotype was counted a single time. Being one base from a much bigger clone, this may be a read error. V gene TRBV7-6 combines with J gene TRBJ1-2; D uncertain. The CDR3 contains 12 residues. V lost 4 bases and J 5 bases, leaving 8 bases between the germline ends. Looked up from germline, CDR1 is SGHVS and CDR2 is FNYEAQ. In DNA, the CDR3 is TGTGCCAGCAGCTATAGGGTTTATGGCTACACCTTC. This translates into CASSYRVYGYTF.